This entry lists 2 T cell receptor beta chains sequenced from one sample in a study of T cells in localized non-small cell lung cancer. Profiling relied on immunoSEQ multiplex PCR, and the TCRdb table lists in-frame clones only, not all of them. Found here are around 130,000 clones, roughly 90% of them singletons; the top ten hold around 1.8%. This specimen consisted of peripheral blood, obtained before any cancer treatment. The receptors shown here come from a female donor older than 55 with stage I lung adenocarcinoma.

Here the CDR3 reads CASSHDRDHNEQFF. CDR3 DNA: TGTGCCAGTAGCCACGACAGGGACCACAATGAGCAGTTCTTC. This chain links TRBV19 with TRBJ2-1; TRBD1 matches at 7 bases. CDR1 and CDR2 (germline): LNHDA, SQIVND (reference sequence). V gave up 6 bases and J gave up 5 bases; unmatched junction bases: 7. The CDR3 extends over 14 amino acids.

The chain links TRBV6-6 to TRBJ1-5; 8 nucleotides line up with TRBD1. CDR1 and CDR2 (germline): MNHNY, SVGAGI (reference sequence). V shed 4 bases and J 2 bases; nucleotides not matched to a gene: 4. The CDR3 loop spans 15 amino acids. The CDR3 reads CASSSDRAGNQPQHF. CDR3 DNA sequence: TGTGCCAGCAGTTCGGACAGGGCTGGCAATCAGCCCCAGCATTTT.